Each of the 24 T cell receptor beta chains below was sequenced from the same sample in a study of T-cell memory formation after mild COVID-19. TCRdb redid the calling of the 5' RACE reads with MiXCR, one entry per CDR3 protein. The data show approximately 190,000 distinct CDR3 sequences, 15% to 20% seen once. Sequenced: PBMCs or a T cell subset sorted from them (not recorded which). The receptors were gathered from an adult woman who had mild COVID-19 (a few samples of this study predate the infection). Cell type and time point are not known.

This clonotype was seen a few times. The CDR3 region has the DNA TGTGCCAGCAGCTTTCGGGGGCGGGACACCGGGGAGCTGTTTTTT. Its protein is CASSFRGRDTGELFF. The chain carries TRBV13 and TRBJ2-2; the D gene could be TRBD1 or TRBD2 (6 bases each). Trimming took 3 bases from V and 3 from J, leaving 11 bases between them. CDR3 length: 15 residues. Germline loops: CDR1 PRHDT, CDR2 FYEKMQ (reference sequence).

This clonotype was detected ten times or more. The chain joins TRBV18 to TRBJ2-4; D gene unclear. Trimming pared 6 bases from V and 0 bases from J, leaving 9 bases between. The CDR3 has 14 residues. CDR1 KGHSH and CDR2 LQKENI come from the germline V gene. The CDR3 DNA reads as TGTGCCAGCTCCCCCGACGGAGCCAAAAACATTCAGTACTTC. This encodes CASSPDGAKNIQYF.

V gene TRBV5-1 combines with J gene TRBJ2-3; D possibly corresponds to TRBD1 (6 bases). The CDR3 is 15 amino acids. Trimming stripped 3 bases from V and 0 bases from J, with 11 bases between. The germline V gene encodes CDR1 SGHRS and CDR2 YFSETQ. CDR3 nucleotide sequence: TGCGCCAGCAGCTCCGGGACACAGAGCACAGATACGCAGTATTTT. As protein: CASSSGTQSTDTQYF.

The gene calls are TRBV7-3 and TRBJ2-3; D is uncertain. This CDR3 has 13 residues. Looked up from germline, CDR1 is SGHTA and CDR2 is FQGTGA. V lost 0 bases and J 2 bases, leaving 3 bases between the germline ends. The CDR3 protein is CASSLTYTDTQYF. The CDR3 DNA reads as TGTGCCAGCAGCTTAACGTACACAGATACGCAGTATTTT.

This clonotype appeared a few times. The V call is TRBV7-3, the J call TRBJ2-3; TRBD1 is a possible D gene (5 bases). Germline-derived CDR1 and CDR2 are SGHTA and FQGTGA. With 6 bases removed from V and 1 base from J, the gap between germline ends came to 11 bases. The CDR3 totals 14 residues. Here the CDR3 DNA reads TGTGCCAGCAGGTGGGGCATTGGCACAGATACGCAGTATTTT. Translating it yields CASRWGIGTDTQYF. The full variable domain, completed using reference TRBV7-3 and TRBJ2-3, is GAGVSQTPSNKVTEKGKYVELRCDPISGHTALYWYRQSLGQGPEFLIYFQGTGAADDSGLPNDRFFAVRPEGSVSTLKIQRTERGDSAVYLCASRWGIGTDTQYFGPGTRLTVL.

In this sample, this clonotype turned up a few times. The chain employs TRBV7-9 and TRBJ1-1; TRBD1 matches 11 bases. CDR1 is SEHNR, CDR2 FQNEAQ, per germline (reference sequence). The CDR3 has 15 residues. Trimming took 7 bases from V and 5 from J; bases not matched to a gene: 9. CDR3 sequence reads: CASTPGQGARTEAFF. DNA of the CDR3: TGTGCCAGCACGCCAGGACAGGGGGCGCGGACTGAAGCTTTCTTT.

This clonotype was picked up a small number of times. V and J are TRBV19 and TRBJ2-5; a possible D gene is TRBD1 (5 bases). The CDR3 runs to 14 residues. Per the germline V gene, CDR1 is LNHDA and CDR2 is SQIVND (reference sequence). V lost 4 bases and J lost 0, with 9 bases in between. CDR3 protein: CASSTLQDQETQYF. For the CDR3, the DNA is TGTGCCAGTAGTACTCTACAGGACCAAGAGACCCAGTACTTC.

This clonotype was found a few times. The V call is TRBV7-9, the J call TRBJ1-5, with D uncertain. Germline-derived CDR1 and CDR2 are SEHNR and FQNEAQ (reference sequence). The CDR3 length is 12 residues. The germline V and J ends were trimmed by 2 bases and 4 bases, with 3 bases remaining between them. CDR3 residues: CASSLLNQPQHF. The CDR3 coding sequence is TGTGCCAGCAGCTTATTGAATCAGCCCCAGCATTTT.

Many counts were recorded for this clonotype. V gene TRBV10-3 combines with J gene TRBJ2-7; D might be TRBD1 or TRBD2, each matching 5 bases. The germline CDR1 and CDR2 sequences are ENHRY and SYGVKD. The germline V and J ends were trimmed by 3 bases and 2 bases, with 8 bases remaining between them. The CDR3 extends over 13 amino acids. The CDR3 spells CAISDGGTYEQYF. The CDR3 nucleotides are TGTGCCATCAGTGATGGGGGAACCTACGAGCAGTACTTC.

The genes are TRBV7-9 and TRBJ1-2; tentatively, D is TRBD1 (6 bases). V gave up 5 bases and J gave up 8 bases, with 24 bases separating them. The germline gives CDR1 SEHNR, CDR2 FQNEAQ (reference sequence). This CDR3 comprises 16 residues. The CDR3 sequence is CASSQNLGETGKGYTF. The DNA for the CDR3 is TGTGCCAGCAGCCAGAATCTGGGGGAAACAGGGAAAGGCTACACCTTC.

The J gene is TRBJ1-1, the V gene TRBV5-1; 7 nucleotides match TRBD1. Germline V gives CDR1 SGHRS, CDR2 YFSETQ. The junction had 11 bases not matched to a gene; V was cut back by 1 base and J by 2 bases. The CDR3 has 17 residues. The CDR3, as DNA: TGCGCCAGCAGCTTGTCCCCGACAGGGACTTCAAACACTGAAGCTTTCTTT. Residues: CASSLSPTGTSNTEAFF.

This clonotype appeared a few times. The chain links TRBV7-3 to TRBJ2-1; maybe TRBD1 (5 bases). Trimming pared 2 bases from V and 4 bases from J, leaving 6 bases between. This CDR3 spans 13 amino acids. Germline lookup yields CDR1 SGHTA and CDR2 FQGTGA. The CDR3 loop reads CASSLQGYNEQFF. In DNA, the CDR3 is TGTGCCAGCAGCTTACAGGGATACAATGAGCAGTTCTTC.

A few counts support this clonotype. The chain couples TRBV6-5 to TRBJ2-7; the D gene could be TRBD1 or TRBD2 (6 bases each). Germline V lookup: CDR1 MNHEY, CDR2 SVGAGI. The CDR3 has 14 residues. V lost 0 bases to trimming and J lost 12 bases, with 18 bases between them. For the CDR3, the DNA is TGTGCCAGCAGTTACTCGGGGGGCGTCGAGGATTGGTACTTC. It specifies CASSYSGGVEDWYF.

The rearrangement joins TRBV7-9 to TRBJ2-5; D call uncertain. Germline V gene data show CDR1 as SEHNR and CDR2 as FQNEAQ (reference sequence). The CDR3 extends over 13 amino acids. Trimming stripped 0 bases from V and 6 bases from J, with 8 bases between. CDR3 sequence: CASSLAATQTQYF. In nucleotides, the CDR3 is TGTGCCAGCAGCTTAGCGGCCACTCAGACCCAGTACTTC.

The chain combines TRBV2 with TRBJ1-6, with 7 nucleotides matching TRBD1. Germline V gives CDR1 SNHLY, CDR2 FYNNEI. This CDR3 is built from 12 residues. V gave up 4 bases and J gave up 14 bases; unmatched junction bases: 5. The CDR3 region is CASSVQGQALHF. In DNA, the CDR3 is TGTGCCAGCAGTGTACAGGGGCAGGCCCTCCACTTT.

Ten or more counts support this clonotype. The CDR3 spells CASTRGQGSNQPQHF. CDR3 nucleotide sequence: TGTGCCAGCACCCGCGGGCAGGGGAGCAATCAGCCCCAGCATTTT. V is TRBV5-5 and J is TRBJ1-5, with a possible D match to TRBD1 (6 bases). Germline V CDR1 and CDR2: SGHKS, YYEKEE (reference sequence). Trimming pared 6 bases from V and 1 base from J, leaving 14 bases between. The CDR3 loop spans 15 amino acids.

This clonotype was recorded a few times. The J gene is TRBJ1-2, the V gene TRBV6-6; TRBD1 agrees at 11 bases. This CDR3 is 13 amino acids long. Germline V gene sequence: CDR1 MNHNY, CDR2 SVGAGI (reference sequence). The V gene end was trimmed by 6 bases and the J gene end by 7 bases; junction bases not matched to a gene: 4. The CDR3 DNA sequence: TGTGCCAGCAGGCGAGGACAGGGGGCTGGCTACACCTTC. Its protein product is CASRRGQGAGYTF.

The V call is TRBV25-1, the J call TRBJ2-3; possibly TRBD1 for D (5 bases). V lost 2 bases and J 4 bases, leaving 13 bases between the germline ends. The CDR3 spans 15 residues. Germline-derived CDR1 and CDR2 are MGHDK and SYGVNS. The CDR3 DNA sequence: TGTGCCAGCAGTGAAGGTTCAGGGCGCGCAGATACGCAGTATTTT. It encodes CASSEGSGRADTQYF.

The rearrangement uses TRBV24-1 and TRBJ1-2; a possible D gene is TRBD1 (6 bases). Germline V gene lookup returns CDR1 KGHDR and CDR2 SFDVKD. CDR3 length: 12 amino acids. V was shortened by 3 bases and J by 9 bases, with 10 bases between the two germline ends. The CDR3 here is CATSDPTGSYTF. CDR3 in DNA: TGTGCCACCAGTGATCCGACAGGCAGCTACACCTTC.

V and J are TRBV20-1 and TRBJ1-3; D is uncertain. Germline CDR1 reads DFQATT; CDR2 reads SNEGSKA (reference sequence). This CDR3 region has 14 residues. Trimming took 1 base from V and 8 from J, leaving 15 bases between them. CDR3 amino acids: CSARVRSSSDTIYF. The CDR3 DNA is TGCAGTGCTAGAGTTCGAAGTTCGAGCGACACCATATATTTT.

The CDR3 bases are TGTGCCAGTAGAACCGGTCGTGCAGAGTCTGGAAACACCATATATTTT. Translation: CASRTGRAESGNTIYF. The rearrangement joins TRBV19 to TRBJ1-3; the D is unclear. CDR1 and CDR2 from the germline V gene are LNHDA and SQIVND (reference sequence). Trimming removed 6 bases from V and 1 base from J, with 16 bases in between. This CDR3 has 16 amino acids.

The chain couples TRBV2 to TRBJ2-7; the match to TRBD1 covers 8 bases. The CDR3 sequence is 15 residues long. The germline CDR1 and CDR2 sequences are SNHLY and FYNNEI. The junction had 9 bases not matched to a gene; V was cut back by 5 bases and J by 3 bases. The CDR3 is CASSPSGTGYYEQYF. The CDR3 region has the DNA TGTGCCAGCAGTCCCTCCGGGACAGGTTACTACGAGCAGTACTTC.

The chain recombines TRBV2 with TRBJ2-1, with D tentatively TRBD2 (5 bases). The germline V and J ends were trimmed by 7 bases and 9 bases, with 10 bases remaining between them. The CDR3 spans 11 residues. Germline assignment: CDR1 SNHLY and CDR2 FYNNEI. CDR3 amino acids: CASKAGLEQFF. Here the CDR3 DNA reads TGTGCCAGCAAGGCGGGCCTTGAGCAGTTCTTC.

This clonotype was seen a few times. V and J are TRBV12-3 or TRBV12-4 and TRBJ2-6; unclear D gene. This CDR3 spans 14 amino acids. The V and J ends lost 9 bases and 0 bases respectively, with 9 bases between them. The CDR3 sequence is CASGSSSGANVLTF. For the CDR3, the DNA is TGTGCCAGTGGGTCTTCCTCTGGGGCCAACGTCCTGACTTTC.